This T cell receptor (beta chain) was profiled in a study of blood T cell repertoires in COVID-19. Turning to the study itself: From the United States, Italy and Spain came samples of acute and convalescent COVID-19.

The CDR3 covers 15 residues. Between the trimmed V and J ends, which lost 2 bases and 2 bases, there was a span of 13 bases. Germline loops: CDR1 SGDLS, CDR2 YYNGEE. Method: immunoSEQ multiplex PCR; TCRdb's copy keeps in-frame clones and lacks some. Among around 140,000 clones listed, 75% to 90% were seen once. Sequenced: peripheral blood. The origin of this receptor is a human donor in a cohort sampled during active COVID-19. The chain uses TRBV9 and TRBJ1-2; D is perhaps TRBD1 (5 bases). CDR3 region: CASSVRDKGNYGYTF. The DNA of the CDR3 is TGTGCCAGCAGCGTCCGCGACAAGGGGAACTATGGCTACACCTTC.